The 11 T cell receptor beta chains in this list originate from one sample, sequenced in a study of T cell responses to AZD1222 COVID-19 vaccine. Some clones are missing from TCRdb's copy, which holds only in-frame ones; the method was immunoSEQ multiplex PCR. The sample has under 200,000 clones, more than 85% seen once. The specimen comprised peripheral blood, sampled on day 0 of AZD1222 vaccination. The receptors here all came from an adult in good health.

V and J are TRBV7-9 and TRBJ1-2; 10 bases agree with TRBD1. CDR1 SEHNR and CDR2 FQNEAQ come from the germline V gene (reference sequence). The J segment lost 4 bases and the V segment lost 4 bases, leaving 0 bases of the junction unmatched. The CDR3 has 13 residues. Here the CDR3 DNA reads TGTGCCAGCAGCTGGACAGGGGGCTATGGCTACACCTTC. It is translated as CASSWTGGYGYTF.

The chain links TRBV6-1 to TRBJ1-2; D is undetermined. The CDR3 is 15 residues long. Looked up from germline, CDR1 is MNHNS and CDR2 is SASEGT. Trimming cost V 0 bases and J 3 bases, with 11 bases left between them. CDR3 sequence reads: CASSEASDGYYGYTF. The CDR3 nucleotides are TGTGCCAGCAGTGAAGCTTCGGACGGGTACTATGGCTACACCTTC.

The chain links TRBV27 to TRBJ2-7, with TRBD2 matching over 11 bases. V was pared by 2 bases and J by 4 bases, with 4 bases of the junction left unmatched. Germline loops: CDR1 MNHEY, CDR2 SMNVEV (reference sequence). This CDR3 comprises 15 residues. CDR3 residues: CASSLGTSGVYEQYF. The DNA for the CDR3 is TGTGCCAGCAGTTTAGGGACTAGCGGAGTATACGAGCAGTACTTC.

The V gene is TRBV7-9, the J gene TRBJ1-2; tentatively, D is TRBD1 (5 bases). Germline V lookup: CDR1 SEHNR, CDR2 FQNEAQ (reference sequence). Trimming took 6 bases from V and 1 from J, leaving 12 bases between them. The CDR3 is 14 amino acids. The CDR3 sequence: CASSRGHDNYGYTF. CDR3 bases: TGTGCCAGCAGTAGGGGCCACGATAACTATGGCTACACCTTC.

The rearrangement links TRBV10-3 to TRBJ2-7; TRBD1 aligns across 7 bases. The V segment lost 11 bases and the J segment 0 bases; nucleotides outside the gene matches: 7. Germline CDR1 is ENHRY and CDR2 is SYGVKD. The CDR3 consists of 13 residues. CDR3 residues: CAVQGSGSYEQYF. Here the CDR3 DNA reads TGTGCCGTACAGGGGTCCGGCTCCTACGAGCAGTACTTC.

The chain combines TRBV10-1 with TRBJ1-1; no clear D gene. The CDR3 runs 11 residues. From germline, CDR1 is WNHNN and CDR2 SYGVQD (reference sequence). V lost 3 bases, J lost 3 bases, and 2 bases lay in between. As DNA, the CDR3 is TGCGCCAGCAGTGACTACACTGAAGCTTTCTTT. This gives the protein CASSDYTEAFF.

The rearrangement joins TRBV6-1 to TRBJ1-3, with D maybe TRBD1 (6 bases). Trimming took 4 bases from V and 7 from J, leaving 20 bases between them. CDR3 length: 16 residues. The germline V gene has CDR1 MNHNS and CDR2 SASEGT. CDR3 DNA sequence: TGTGCCAGCAGTGCACTACCGGACAGCAGGAACAACACCATATATTTT. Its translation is CASSALPDSRNNTIYF.

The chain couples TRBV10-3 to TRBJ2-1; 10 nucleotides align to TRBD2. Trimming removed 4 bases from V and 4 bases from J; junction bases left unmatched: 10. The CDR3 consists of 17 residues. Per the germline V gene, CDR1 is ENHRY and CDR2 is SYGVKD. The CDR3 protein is CAISGTSGASTYNEQFF. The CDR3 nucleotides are TGTGCCATCAGTGGAACTAGCGGGGCCTCCACTTACAATGAGCAGTTCTTC.

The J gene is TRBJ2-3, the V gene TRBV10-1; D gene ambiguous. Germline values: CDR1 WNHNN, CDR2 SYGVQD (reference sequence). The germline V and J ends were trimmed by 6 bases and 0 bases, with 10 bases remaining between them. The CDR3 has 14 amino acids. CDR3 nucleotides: TGCGCCAGCAGGGACCCCAGTAGCACAGATACGCAGTATTTT. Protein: CASRDPSSTDTQYF.

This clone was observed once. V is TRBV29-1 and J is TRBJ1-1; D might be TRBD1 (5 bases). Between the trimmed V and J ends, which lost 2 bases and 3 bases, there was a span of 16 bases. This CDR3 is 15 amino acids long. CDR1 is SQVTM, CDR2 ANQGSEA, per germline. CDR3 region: CSVEPGRTPYTEAFF. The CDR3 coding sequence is TGCAGCGTTGAACCGGGGCGTACTCCGTACACTGAAGCTTTCTTT.

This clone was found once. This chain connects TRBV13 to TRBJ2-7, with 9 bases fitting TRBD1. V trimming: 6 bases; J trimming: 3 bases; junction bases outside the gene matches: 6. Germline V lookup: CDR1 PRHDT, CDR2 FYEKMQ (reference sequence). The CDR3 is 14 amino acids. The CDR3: CASRSGTGNYEQYF. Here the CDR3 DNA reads TGTGCCAGCAGATCCGGGACAGGGAACTACGAGCAGTACTTC.